Listed here are 7 T cell receptor beta chains from one sample, sequenced in a study of early T cells in non-severe SARS-CoV-2 infection (dated by TCRdb to the early 2020s). Library prep was done by 5' RACE. Sequencing relied on a NextSeq 500. Clones were called with MiXCR by TCRdb after fastp trimmed the public reads at Q25, and only in-frame beta chains were retained. Under each unique CDR3 protein, matching rows form one entry showing the most common genes and DNA. In this sample the table shows some 57,000 distinct CDR3 sequences, around 9% of which occur a single time. The ten largest clones take up around 21% of the sample. Sequencing used whole blood. The origin of the receptors is an adult who was a healthcare worker with PCR-confirmed SARS-CoV-2 infection or an uninfected control (not recorded which).

This clonotype occurred a few times. The chain has TRBV2 and TRBJ2-7; D ambiguous. The germline V gene encodes CDR1 SNHLY and CDR2 FYNNEI. Trimming shortened V by 2 bases and J by 10 bases, and 12 bases separated the two germline ends. The CDR3 runs to 12 residues. The CDR3 reads CASSELGPEQYF. As DNA, the CDR3 is TGTGCCAGCAGTGAATTAGGCCCGGAACAGTACTTC.

Points on this clonotype: The junction does not match germline at one end; this may be a read error. The gene calls are TRBV5-1 and TRBJ2-7; D unclear. Germline CDR1 and CDR2: SGHRS and YFSETQ. This CDR3 comprises 16 residues. The CDR3 sequence: CASSPGGYTPNYERYF. CDR3 nucleotides: TGCGCCAGCAGCCCGGGCGGTTACACGCCGAACTACGAGCGGTACTTC.

This sequence joins TRBV14 and TRBJ1-3, with D possibly TRBD1 on 6 matching bases. Germline lookup yields CDR1 SGHDN and CDR2 FVKESK. The CDR3 extends over 17 amino acids. V lost 5 bases and J lost 0, with 17 bases in between. CDR3 bases: TGTGCCAGCAGCGGTATAGGGGGAAGGAGCTCTGGAAACACCATATATTTT. This encodes CASSGIGGRSSGNTIYF.

This clonotype has a count of ten or more. The rearrangement uses TRBV12-3 or TRBV12-4 and TRBJ1-2; D is undetermined. V shed 1 base and J shed 8 bases, with 11 bases lying between them. CDR3 size: 13 residues. The CDR3, as DNA: TGTGCCAGCAGTTTAGGCCAGGTCCGAGGCTACACCTTC. It specifies CASSLGQVRGYTF.

The gene calls are TRBV10-3 and TRBJ2-3; TRBD2 agrees at 8 bases. The CDR3 extends over 14 amino acids. Germline lookup yields CDR1 ENHRY and CDR2 SYGVKD. Trimming took 6 bases from V and 3 from J; bases not matched to a gene: 5. CDR3 in amino acids: CAIRSLAVTDTQYF. The CDR3 DNA sequence: TGTGCCATCAGATCACTAGCGGTTACAGATACGCAGTATTTT.

This rearrangement joins TRBV27 to TRBJ2-1, with 8 bases fitting TRBD2. The length of the CDR3 is 16 residues. Germline CDR1 and CDR2: MNHEY and SMNVEV (reference sequence). The ends lost 2 bases at V and 0 bases at J; junction bases unmatched: 3. The CDR3 DNA follows: TGTGCCAGCAGTTTAACGGGGGGGAGCTCCTACAATGAGCAGTTCTTC. It is translated as CASSLTGGSSYNEQFF.

The gene calls are TRBV4-1 and TRBJ1-1; D unresolved. The CDR3 length is 14 residues. The V gene lost 4 bases and the J gene lost 6 bases, with 15 bases spanning the gap. Germline lookup yields CDR1 MGHRA and CDR2 YSYEKL. In DNA, the CDR3 is TGCGCCAGCAGCCGGGTCTTGAGTGCGGCTGAAGCTTTCTTT. It yields the protein CASSRVLSAAEAFF.